The rows below give T cell receptor beta chains drawn from one sample of a study of beta chain features in type 1 diabetes. Sequenced by immunoSEQ multiplex PCR; TCRdb stores in-frame clones only, minus some. Of about 740,000 clones detected, over 10% appear once; the ten largest clones hold 0.02% to 0.025%. The source material was naive CD4+ T cells from blood. These receptors were obtained from a young man with type 1 diabetes. Both conserved end residues are part of each CDR3. Fields, in order: clone size, D gene, J gene, V gene, CDR3 protein, CDR3 DNA. D genes are given only for firm matches. The listing skips clone size in some rows; elsewhere it reads once, few, many or a size class.

NA,NA,TRBJ1-2,TRBV10-3,CAISERYASPQGYTF,TGTGCCATCAGTGAGCGCTACGCCTCGCCTCAGGGCTACACCTTC
few,TRBD1,TRBJ2-1,TRBV13,CASSDKQGFYNEQFF,TGTGCCAGCAGCGATAAACAGGGGTTTTACAATGAGCAGTTCTTC
few,TRBD1,TRBJ2-1,TRBV28,CASSTGQGYNEQFF,TGTGCCAGCAGCACGGGACAGGGTTACAATGAGCAGTTCTTC
few,TRBD1,TRBJ2-3,TRBV30,CACQTGDLTDTQYF,TGTGCCTGCCAGACAGGGGACCTCACAGATACGCAGTATTTT
NA,NA,TRBJ1-2,TRBV28,CATPGSSYGYTF,TGTGCCACTCCAGGGAGTAGCTACGGCTACACCTTC
few,TRBD1,TRBJ1-2,TRBV5-1,CASSSGTVNYGYTF,TGCGCCAGCAGCTCCGGGACAGTTAACTATGGCTACACCTTC
few,NA,TRBJ1-3,TRBV19,CASSMQRSSGNTIYF,TGTGCCAGTAGTATGCAGAGATCCTCTGGAAACACCATATATTTT
few,NA,TRBJ2-5,TRBV28,CASRPGTREGTQYF,TGTGCCAGCAGACCCGGGACCCGCGAGGGGACCCAGTACTTC
few,NA,TRBJ2-2,TRBV7-9,CASSLSGANTGELFF,TGTGCCAGCAGCTTATCAGGCGCGAACACCGGGGAGCTGTTTTTT
NA,TRBD2,TRBJ2-3,TRBV19,CASSLAGGRTDTQYF,TGTGCCAGTAGCTTGGCGGGAGGCCGCACAGATACGCAGTATTTT
NA,NA,TRBJ2-1,TRBV7-2,CASSTWGSSYNEQFF,TGTGCCAGCAGCACGTGGGGGAGCTCCTACAATGAGCAGTTCTTC
few,NA,TRBJ2-5,TRBV12-2,CASRLALMRGAPQETQYF,TGTGCAAGTCGCTTAGCGCTTATGCGGGGGGCCCCCCAAGAGACCCAGTACTTC
NA,TRBD1,TRBJ2-1,TRBV7-3,CASSPHPGQGRNEQFF,TGTGCCAGCAGCCCACACCCGGGACAGGGACGGAATGAGCAGTTCTTC
NA,NA,TRBJ1-6,TRBV2,CASSLRWEGSPLHF,TGTGCCAGCTCCTTGAGGTGGGAGGGGTCACCCCTCCACTTT
few,NA,TRBJ1-2,TRBV30,CAWSQPAPDYGYTF,TGTGCCTGGAGTCAACCGGCCCCGGACTATGGCTACACCTTC
few,NA,TRBJ1-1,TRBV29-1,CSVEGRLNTEAFF,TGCAGCGTTGAAGGGCGGCTAAACACTGAAGCTTTCTTT
few,NA,TRBJ1-5,TRBV30,CAWSVGLDQPQHF,TGTGCCTGGAGTGTAGGGCTGGATCAGCCCCAGCATTTT
NA,TRBD2,TRBJ2-5,TRBV7-2,CASSLSSGRGETQYF,TGTGCCAGCAGCTTATCGTCAGGGAGGGGAGAGACCCAGTACTTC
NA,NA,TRBJ2-5,TRBV6-5,CASSFLQGSPQETQYF,TGTGCCAGCAGTTTTTTACAGGGATCTCCCCAAGAGACCCAGTACTTC
NA,TRBD1,TRBJ1-5,TRBV15,CATSRDLGDRDQPQHF,TGTGCCACCAGCAGAGATCTCGGGGACAGGGACCAGCCCCAGCATTTT